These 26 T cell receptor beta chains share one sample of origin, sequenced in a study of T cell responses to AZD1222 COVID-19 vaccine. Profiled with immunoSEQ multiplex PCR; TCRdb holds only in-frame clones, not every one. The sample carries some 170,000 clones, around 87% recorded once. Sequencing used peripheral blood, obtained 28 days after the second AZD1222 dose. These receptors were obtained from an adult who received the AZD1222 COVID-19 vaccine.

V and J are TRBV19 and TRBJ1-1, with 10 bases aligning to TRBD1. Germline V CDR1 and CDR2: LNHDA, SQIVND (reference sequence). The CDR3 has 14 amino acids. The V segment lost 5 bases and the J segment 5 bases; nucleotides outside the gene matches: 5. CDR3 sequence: CASSVRQGATEAFF. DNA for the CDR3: TGTGCCAGTAGTGTGCGACAGGGGGCGACTGAAGCTTTCTTT.

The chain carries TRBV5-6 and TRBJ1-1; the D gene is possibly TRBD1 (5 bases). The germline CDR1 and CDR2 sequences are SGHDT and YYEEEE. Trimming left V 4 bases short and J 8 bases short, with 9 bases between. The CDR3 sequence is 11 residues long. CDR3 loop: CASSKDKEAFF. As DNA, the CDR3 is TGTGCCAGCAGCAAGGACAAGGAAGCTTTCTTT.

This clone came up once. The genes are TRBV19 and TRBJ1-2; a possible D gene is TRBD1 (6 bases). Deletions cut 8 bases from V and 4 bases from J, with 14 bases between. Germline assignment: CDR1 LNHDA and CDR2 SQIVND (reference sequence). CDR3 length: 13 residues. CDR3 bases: TGTGCCAGTGAACCCGACAGGACCTATGGCTACACCTTC. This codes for CASEPDRTYGYTF. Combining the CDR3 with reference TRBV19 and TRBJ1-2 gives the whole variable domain DGGITQSPKYLFRKEGQNVTLSCEQNLNHDAMYWYRQDPGQGLRLIYYSQIVNDFQKGDIAEGYSVSREKKESFPLTVTSAQKNPTAFYLCASEPDRTYGYTFGSGTRLTVV.

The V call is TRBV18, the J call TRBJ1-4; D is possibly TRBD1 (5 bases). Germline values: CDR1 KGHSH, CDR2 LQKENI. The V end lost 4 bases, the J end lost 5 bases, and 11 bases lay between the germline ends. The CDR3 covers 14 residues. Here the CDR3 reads CASSHRDWNEKLFF. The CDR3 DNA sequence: TGTGCCAGCTCACACCGGGACTGGAATGAAAAACTGTTTTTT.

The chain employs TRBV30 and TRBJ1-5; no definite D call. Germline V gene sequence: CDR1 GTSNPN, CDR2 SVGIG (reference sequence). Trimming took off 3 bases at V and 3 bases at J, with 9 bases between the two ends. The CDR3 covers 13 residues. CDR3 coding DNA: TGTGCCTGGAGCGTCAAGGACAATCAGCCCCAGCATTTT. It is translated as CAWSVKDNQPQHF.

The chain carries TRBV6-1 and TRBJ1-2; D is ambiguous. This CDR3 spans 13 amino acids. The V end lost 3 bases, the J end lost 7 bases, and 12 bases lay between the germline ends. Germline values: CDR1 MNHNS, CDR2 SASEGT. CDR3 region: CASSDGLRSGYTF. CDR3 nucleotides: TGTGCCAGCAGTGATGGCTTGAGGAGTGGCTACACCTTC.

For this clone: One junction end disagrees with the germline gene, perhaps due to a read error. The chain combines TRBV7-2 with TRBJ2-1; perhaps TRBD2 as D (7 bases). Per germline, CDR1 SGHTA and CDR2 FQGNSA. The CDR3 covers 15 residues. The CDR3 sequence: CASSFGGGAYNEQFF. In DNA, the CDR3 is TGTGCCAGCAGCTTTGGTGGGGGGGCCTATAATGAGCAGTTCTTC.

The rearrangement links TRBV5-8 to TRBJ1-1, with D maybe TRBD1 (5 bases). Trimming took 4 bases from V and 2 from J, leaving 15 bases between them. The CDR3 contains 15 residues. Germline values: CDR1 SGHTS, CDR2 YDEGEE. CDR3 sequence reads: CASSPATGVNTEAFF. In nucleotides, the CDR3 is TGTGCCAGCAGCCCTGCAACAGGAGTTAACACTGAAGCTTTCTTT.

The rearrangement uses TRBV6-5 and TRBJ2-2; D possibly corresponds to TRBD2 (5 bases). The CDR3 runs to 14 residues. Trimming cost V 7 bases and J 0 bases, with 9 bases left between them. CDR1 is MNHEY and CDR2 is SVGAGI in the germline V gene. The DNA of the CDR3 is TGTGCCAGCACTCGGACTGCGAACACCGGGGAGCTGTTTTTT. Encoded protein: CASTRTANTGELFF.

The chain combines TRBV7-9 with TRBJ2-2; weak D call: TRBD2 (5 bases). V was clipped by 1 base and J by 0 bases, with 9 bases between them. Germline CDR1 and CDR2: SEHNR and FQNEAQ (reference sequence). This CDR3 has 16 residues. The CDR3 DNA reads TGTGCCAGCAGCTTAGTGGGTAGCGCGAACACCGGGGAGCTGTTTTTT. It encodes CASSLVGSANTGELFF.

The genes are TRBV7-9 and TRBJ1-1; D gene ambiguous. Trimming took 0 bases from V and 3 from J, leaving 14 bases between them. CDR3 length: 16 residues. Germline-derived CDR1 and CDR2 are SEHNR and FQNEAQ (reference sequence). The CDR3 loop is CASSLATGGGDTEAFF. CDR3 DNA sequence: TGTGCCAGCAGCTTAGCGACGGGTGGTGGGGACACTGAAGCTTTCTTT.

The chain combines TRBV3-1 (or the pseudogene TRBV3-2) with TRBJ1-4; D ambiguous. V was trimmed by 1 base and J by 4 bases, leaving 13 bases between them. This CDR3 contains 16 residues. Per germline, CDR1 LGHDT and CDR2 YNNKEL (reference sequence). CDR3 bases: TGTGCCAGCAGCCAAGCCCTAGGACCGAATAATGAAAAACTGTTTTTT. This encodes CASSQALGPNNEKLFF.

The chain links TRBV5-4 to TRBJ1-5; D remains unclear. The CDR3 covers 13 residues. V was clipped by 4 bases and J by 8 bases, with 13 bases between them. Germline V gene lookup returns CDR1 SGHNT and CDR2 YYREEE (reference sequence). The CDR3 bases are TGTGCCAGCAGCGTCGGTAAGTCCGAGCCCCAGCATTTT. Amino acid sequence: CASSVGKSEPQHF.

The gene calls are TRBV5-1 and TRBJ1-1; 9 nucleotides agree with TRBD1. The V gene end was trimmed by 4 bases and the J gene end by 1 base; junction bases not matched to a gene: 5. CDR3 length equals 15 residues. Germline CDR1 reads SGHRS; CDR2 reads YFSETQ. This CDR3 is CASSPMTGGNTEAFF. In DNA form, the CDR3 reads TGCGCCAGCAGCCCAATGACAGGGGGGAACACTGAAGCTTTCTTT.

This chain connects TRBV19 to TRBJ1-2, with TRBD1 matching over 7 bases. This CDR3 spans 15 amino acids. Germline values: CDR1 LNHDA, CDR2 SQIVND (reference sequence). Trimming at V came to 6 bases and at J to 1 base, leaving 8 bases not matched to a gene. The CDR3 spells CASSRSRGDNYGYTF. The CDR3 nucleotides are TGTGCCAGTAGCCGGAGCAGGGGGGATAACTATGGCTACACCTTC. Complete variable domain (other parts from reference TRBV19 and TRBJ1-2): DGGITQSPKYLFRKEGQNVTLSCEQNLNHDAMYWYRQDPGQGLRLIYYSQIVNDFQKGDIAEGYSVSREKKESFPLTVTSAQKNPTAFYLCASSRSRGDNYGYTFGSGTRLTVV.

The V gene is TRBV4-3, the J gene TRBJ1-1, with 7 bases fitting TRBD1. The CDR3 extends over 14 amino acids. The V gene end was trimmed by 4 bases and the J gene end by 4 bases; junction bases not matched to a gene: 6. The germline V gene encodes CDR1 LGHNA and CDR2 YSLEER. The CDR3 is CASSPGQWGTEAFF. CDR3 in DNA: TGCGCCAGCAGCCCGGGACAGTGGGGCACTGAAGCTTTCTTT.

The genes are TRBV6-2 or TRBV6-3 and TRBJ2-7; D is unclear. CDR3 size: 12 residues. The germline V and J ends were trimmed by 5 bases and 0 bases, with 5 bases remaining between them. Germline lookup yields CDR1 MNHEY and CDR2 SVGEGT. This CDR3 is CASSESSYEQYF. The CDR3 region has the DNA TGTGCCAGCAGTGAGAGCTCCTACGAGCAGTACTTC.

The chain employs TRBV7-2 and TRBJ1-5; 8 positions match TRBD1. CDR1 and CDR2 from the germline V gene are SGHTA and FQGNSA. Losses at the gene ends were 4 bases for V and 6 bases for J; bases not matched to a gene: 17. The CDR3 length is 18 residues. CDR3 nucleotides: TGTGCCAGCAGCTCAGCCATGGCAGGGGGCGTGTTGGGTCAGCCCCAGCATTTT. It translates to CASSSAMAGGVLGQPQHF.

CDR3 DNA: TGTGCCAGTACCCCGATTGGCGGGGAAGATAAGACTGAAGCTTTCTTT. It translates to CASTPIGGEDKTEAFF. The chain combines TRBV19 with TRBJ1-1; no definite D call. CDR1 and CDR2 (germline): LNHDA, SQIVND (reference sequence). Trimming removed 7 bases from V and 5 bases from J, with 23 bases in between. The CDR3 contains 16 residues.

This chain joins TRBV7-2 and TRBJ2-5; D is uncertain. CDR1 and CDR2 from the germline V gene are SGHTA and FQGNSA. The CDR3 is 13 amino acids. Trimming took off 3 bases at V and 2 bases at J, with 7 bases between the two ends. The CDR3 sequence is CASSLNRQETQYF. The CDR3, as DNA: TGTGCCAGCAGCTTGAACAGACAAGAGACCCAGTACTTC.

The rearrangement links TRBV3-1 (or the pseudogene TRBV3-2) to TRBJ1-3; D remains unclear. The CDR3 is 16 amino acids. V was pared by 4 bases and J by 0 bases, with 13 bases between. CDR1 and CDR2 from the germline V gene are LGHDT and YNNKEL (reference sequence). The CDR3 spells CASSPPTASSGNTIYF. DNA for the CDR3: TGTGCCAGCAGCCCCCCCACCGCAAGCTCTGGAAACACCATATATTTT.

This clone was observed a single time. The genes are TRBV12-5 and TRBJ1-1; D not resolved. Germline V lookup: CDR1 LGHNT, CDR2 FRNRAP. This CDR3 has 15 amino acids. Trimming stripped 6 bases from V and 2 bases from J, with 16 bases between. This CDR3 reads CASGRGDNTNTEAFF. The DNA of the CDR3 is TGTGCTAGTGGAAGAGGTGACAATACCAACACTGAAGCTTTCTTT. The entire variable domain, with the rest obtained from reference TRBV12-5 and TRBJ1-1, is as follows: DARVTQTPRHKVTEMGQEVTMRCQPILGHNTVFWYRQTMMQGLELLAYFRNRAPLDDSGMPKDRFSAEMPDATLATLKIQPSEPRDSAVYFCASGRGDNTNTEAFFGQGTRLTVV.

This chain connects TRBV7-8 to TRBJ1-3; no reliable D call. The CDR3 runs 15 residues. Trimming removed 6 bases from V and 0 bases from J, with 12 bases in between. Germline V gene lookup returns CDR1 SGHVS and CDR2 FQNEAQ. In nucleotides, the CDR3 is TGTGCCAGCAGTCGGACGGGAGACTCTGGAAACACCATATATTTT. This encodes CASSRTGDSGNTIYF. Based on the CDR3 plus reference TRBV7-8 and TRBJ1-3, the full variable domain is GAGVSQSPRYKVAKRGQDVALRCDPISGHVSLFWYQQALGQGPEFLTYFQNEAQLDKSGLPSDRFFAERPEGSVSTLKIQRTQQEDSAVYLCASSRTGDSGNTIYFGEGSWLTVV.

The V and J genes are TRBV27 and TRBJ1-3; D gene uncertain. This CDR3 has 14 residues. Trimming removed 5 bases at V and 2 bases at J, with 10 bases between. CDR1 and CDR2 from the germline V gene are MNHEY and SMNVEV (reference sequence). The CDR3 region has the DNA TGTGCCAGCAGTCCCACCCTCCCTGGAAACACCATATATTTT. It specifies CASSPTLPGNTIYF.

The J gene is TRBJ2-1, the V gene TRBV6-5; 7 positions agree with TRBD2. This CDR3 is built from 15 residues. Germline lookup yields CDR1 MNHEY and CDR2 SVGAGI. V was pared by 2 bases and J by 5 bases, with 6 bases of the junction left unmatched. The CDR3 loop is CASSYASGLNNEQFF. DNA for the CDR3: TGTGCCAGCAGTTACGCTAGCGGACTGAACAATGAGCAGTTCTTC.

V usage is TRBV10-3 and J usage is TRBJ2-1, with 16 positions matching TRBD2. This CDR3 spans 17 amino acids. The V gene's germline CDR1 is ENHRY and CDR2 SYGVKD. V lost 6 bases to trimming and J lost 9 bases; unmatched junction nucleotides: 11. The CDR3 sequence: CAISPPGLAGGQGEQFF. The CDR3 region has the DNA TGTGCCATCAGCCCGCCGGGACTAGCGGGGGGGCAGGGTGAGCAGTTCTTC.